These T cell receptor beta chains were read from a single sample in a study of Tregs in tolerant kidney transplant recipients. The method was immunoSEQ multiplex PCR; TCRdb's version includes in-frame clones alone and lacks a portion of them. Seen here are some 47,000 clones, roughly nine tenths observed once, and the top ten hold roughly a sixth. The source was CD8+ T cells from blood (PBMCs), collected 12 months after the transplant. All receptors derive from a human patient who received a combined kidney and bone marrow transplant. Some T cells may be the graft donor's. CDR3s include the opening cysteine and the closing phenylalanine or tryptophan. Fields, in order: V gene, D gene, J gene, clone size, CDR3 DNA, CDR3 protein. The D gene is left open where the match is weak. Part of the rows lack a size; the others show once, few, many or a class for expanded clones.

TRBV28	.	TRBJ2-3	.	TGTGCCAGCAGTTCCCTCCCTGTAGATACGCAGTATTTT	CASSSLPVDTQYF
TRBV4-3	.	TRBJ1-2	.	TGCGCCAGCAGCCAAGGCCTAGAGGGTGATGGCTACACCTTC	CASSQGLEGDGYTF
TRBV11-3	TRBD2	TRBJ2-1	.	TGTGCCAGCAGCCCCGAAGGGACTAGCGGGAGCTCCTACAATGAGCAGTTCTTC	CASSPEGTSGSSYNEQFF
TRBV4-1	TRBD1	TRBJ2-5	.	TGCGCCAGCAGCCAAGGGGGACAGGCGACGAGGGAGCAGTACTTC	CASSQGGQATREQYF
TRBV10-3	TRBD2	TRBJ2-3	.	TGTGCCATCAGTGAGAGGGCGGGAGGCCACACAGATACGCAGTATTTT	CAISERAGGHTDTQYF
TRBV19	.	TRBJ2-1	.	TGTGCCAGTAGTCCATCAACGGGGTACAATGAGCAGTTCTTC	CASSPSTGYNEQFF
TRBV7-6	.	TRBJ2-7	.	TGTGCCAGCAGTGTTGCAGCGGGTGGCGTAGGGTACGAGCAGTACTTC	CASSVAAGGVGYEQYF
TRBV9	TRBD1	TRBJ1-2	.	TGTGCCAGCAGCGCGGGGGGACAGGGGGACTATGGCTACACCTTC	CASSAGGQGDYGYTF
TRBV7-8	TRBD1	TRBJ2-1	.	TGTGCCAGCAGCCCCCGGACAGGCACCTACAATGAGCAGTTCTTC	CASSPRTGTYNEQFF
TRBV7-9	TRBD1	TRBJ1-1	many	TGTGCCAGCAGCTTGAGACCTATAGGACAGGGTGAAGCTTTCTTT	CASSLRPIGQGEAFF
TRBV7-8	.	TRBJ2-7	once	TGTGCCAGCAGCTTAGCCTTAATTTCCTCCTACGAGCAGTACTTC	CASSLALISSYEQYF
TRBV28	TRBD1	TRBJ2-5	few	TGTGCCAGCAGTTTGGACAGGCCGGCAGGGGAGACCCAGTACTTC	CASSLDRPAGETQYF
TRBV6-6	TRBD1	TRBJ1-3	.	TGTGCCAGCAGTTCAACAGGGGGAGCCTCTGGAAACACCATATATTTT	CASSSTGGASGNTIYF
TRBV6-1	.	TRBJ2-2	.	TGTGCCAGCAGTGAAGTAAACACCGGGGAGCTGTTTTTT	CASSEVNTGELFF
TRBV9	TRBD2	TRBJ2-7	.	TGTGCCAGCAGCGTAGGTCTAGCGGGGGGTACCTACGAGCAGTACTTC	CASSVGLAGGTYEQYF
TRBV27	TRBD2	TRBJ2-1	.	TGTGCCAGCAGTTTACTAGCGGGGGCCTTCCAAGGGCAGTTCTTC	CASSLLAGAFQGQFF
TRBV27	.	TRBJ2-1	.	TGTGCCAGCGCCCCCCCTAATGGAGGGATCTCCTACAATGAGCAGTTCTTC	CASAPPNGGISYNEQFF